This TCR beta chain was recorded in a study of cytomegalovirus exposure and HLA in healthy donors (dated by TCRdb to about 2017). With respect to the entire study: According to an earlier analysis of around 600 of the donors, roughly 180 million T cells yielded roughly 100 million unique TCR beta sequences and more than 250 Gb of sequence data. Roughly 320 gigabases of sequencing data and 70 million to 95 million unique TCR sequences made up an early release that covered 640 HLA-typed donors. Of the roughly 410 genotyped donors, more than 75% were placed in the genetic ancestry cluster associated with self-reported Caucasian donors. The aim of the study was to test whether cataloging public T cell receptors could identify signatures of past pathogen exposure. Using immunosequencing, the study profiled T cell repertoires from 666 subjects and related those repertoires to cytomegalovirus serostatus. In addition to the first cohort of 666 subjects, a separate validation cohort of around 110 different subjects was used. The study combined high-throughput TCR immunosequencing, statistical association of individual TCRs with disease status, and machine learning to predict cytomegalovirus infection status. In a later analysis, previously published TCR beta repertoires from roughly 710 donors were re-analyzed and high-resolution HLA genotyping was added so that TCR occurrence patterns could be studied. The later analysis used no new phenotypic data to find candidate immune exposures, relying instead on TCR beta sequences and their occurrence across donors. To decide whether each TCR beta V gene segment behaved as functional or pseudogenic, an earlier analysis of fewer than 750 of the donors relied on high-throughput TCR beta sequencing. Donor age, sex, ethnicity and CMV serostatus were collected together with the repertoire data. A later genetic analysis used genome-wide SNP genotypes for about 60% of the roughly 700 donors, treating that subset as a discovery cohort. Every repertoire in the discovery cohort had been generated on one and the same sequencing platform. Class I and class II HLA loci were covered by the typing at four-digit resolution. The number of donors typed differed by locus, with roughly 620-630 for A, B, C, DRB1 and DQB1, roughly 520 for DQA1, about 610 for DPA1, and around 460 for DPB1. Four or five DR-DQ haplotypes were handled as single units for association and clustering because linkage in the cohort was strong. Among 398 genotyped donors of the cohort, an average of approximately 250,000 unique TCR beta nucleotide sequences were sequenced per donor, roughly 18% of them non-productive. Beyond this particular receptor, the publication reports: A further reported finding was that TCR beta sequences accurately predicted the HLA-A and HLA-B alleles for most subjects in the first cohort. A cluster of highly shared sequence variants was judged likely to be a technical artifact of the sequencing pipeline. Compared with the approximately 700-donor mean, donors in an Asian-associated ancestry cluster had fewer N-insertions in productive TCRs, according to a later genetic analysis. In a later analysis, TCR association rates were found to vary across HLA loci, with the most associated TCRs seen for DRB1 alleles and the fewest for HLA-C alleles. According to a later analysis, most CMV-associated TCR beta chains appeared to be HLA-restricted, and the HLA associations seemed to be driven largely by CMV exposure. Because counts were too low, roughly 18 rarely observed V segments, including chromosome 9 orphons, were left out of the earlier analysis of 587 of the donors. This cohort had only TCR beta chains sequenced, and the lack of alpha or paired-chain data limited which features could be detected. Broadly in line with IMGT annotations, most TCR beta V segments showed up in productive rearrangements about 87% or about 30% of the time in an earlier analysis of a few hundred of the donors. The authors suggested that the approach could potentially be generalized to other disease states and immunological phenotypes. A few of the identified cytomegalovirus-associated TCR beta chains were confirmed in vitro to be specific for cytomegalovirus antigens. Cytomegalovirus status was reported to be diagnosed by the classifier with high specificity and sensitivity in both the original and validation cohorts. Assigning TCR associations to individual alleles was difficult when HLA alleles, especially DR and DQ, strongly co-occurred. Correlated functional status among segregating V segments might be attributable to linkage disequilibrium, but an unknown experimental factor could not be ruled out. V-gene and J-gene trimming of TCR beta chains was associated with a missense DCLRE1C variant in a later genetic analysis, and the association was replicated in an independent cohort. The study gave a list of some 150 TCR beta chains associated with cytomegalovirus. The 87-base-pair reads could not distinguish some IMGT-functional V segments, including TRBV6-2 and TRBV6-3, so those segments were excluded. The only immune exposure information available for the cohort was CMV serostatus. Several of the top co-occurrence clusters appeared to be linked to parvovirus B19, influenza, CMV and Epstein-Barr virus, according to a later analysis. Specific HLA alleles were associated with over 15,000 TCR beta sequences at a false discovery rate of 0.05 in a later analysis. While some public TCRs were present in many individuals, most TCR sequences turned up only very rarely across donors. Presence/absence analyses assumed roughly uniform sequencing depth across donors, an assumption that may not hold. Because HLA typing was unavailable for some donors at each locus, only the typed subset was used in association tests. In a later analysis, HLA-associated TCR beta chains were found to be more clonally expanded and to have lower generation probabilities than equally common non-associated chains.

Libraries came from the immunoSEQ multiplex PCR assay. The multiplex PCR relied on a mix of 60 forward primers for TCR Vbeta segments and 13 reverse primers for TCR Jbeta segments. The CDR3 region of rearranged TCR beta genes was amplified from genomic DNA with a multiplex PCR assay. On the Illumina HiSeq System, the amplified TCR beta libraries were sequenced as 87-base-pair reads. Regarding the original processing steps: A later analysis tallied tens of millions of unique TCR beta chains across the 666 repertoires, and 10 million to 11 million of those chains were shared by two or more donors. To remove PCR and sequencing errors, raw reads were error-corrected and collapsed into unique sequences using a nearest-neighbor algorithm that merged closely related sequences. CDR3 sequences were aligned to IMGT reference sequences to assign V, D and J gene segments. For a sequence to be retained, a match of at least six nucleotides was required to both a V gene segment and a J gene segment. Rearrangements were classified as productive when the CDR3 lacked stop codons and remained in frame with V and J, and all other rearrangements were classified as non-productive. Following IMGT convention, CDR3 was defined as the stretch from the second conserved V-encoded cysteine to the conserved J-encoded phenylalanine. The earlier analysis of fewer than 750 of the donors excluded sequences that lacked an unambiguous match to a single V gene segment. An earlier analysis of approximately 590 of the donors called V segments functional above 56.7% productive rearrangements and segregating when the between-donor standard deviation exceeded 5%. A statistical classification framework was developed to diagnose cytomegalovirus status using the catalog of TCR beta chain sequences. In a later analysis, V and J genes were assigned by comparing TCR nucleotide sequences against IMGT/GENE-DB human TR gene sequences. Using the TCRdist pipeline, a later analysis assigned CDR3 sequences along with most-parsimonious VDJ recombination scenarios. A later analysis defined each TCR beta chain by its CDR3 amino acid sequence plus V-gene family, and excluded reads lacking a unique V-gene family. A later analysis removed several hundred highly shared, low-generation-probability nucleotide sequences to deal with suspected cross-contamination and a sequencing artifact. A later analysis calculated a clonal expansion index for each public chain from normalized within-repertoire ranks of inferred template counts. In a later analysis, generation probabilities were computed with a VDJ recombination model fitted to out-of-frame rearrangements, and the resulting probabilities were checked against IGoR. Hypergeometric tests were used in a later analysis to score TCR-TCR, TCR-HLA and TCR-CMV co-occurrence, with a repertoire-size bias correction applied to the TCR pairs. False discovery rates were estimated in a later analysis by permuting HLA or CMV assignments 20 times. In a later analysis, co-occurring TCRs were grouped using DBSCAN, with TCRdist sequence similarity added in when clustering inside HLA-allele-positive subsets. Repertoires with fewer than 30,000 or more than 120,000 public chains were left out of co-occurrence clustering, as were five repertoires with anomalous nucleotide sharing. TCRdb's version of the immuneACCESS table is confined to in-frame rearrangements and falls short of the full clone set. An unresolved V gene accounts for under half of the shortfall where checked; the remainder is of unknown origin. The DNA was the basis for D and trimming; V, J and clone size are from that table. Across this sample there are some 140,000 clones, with 80% seen only once. Around 6% of the sample is taken by the ten largest.

The cohort was made up of hundreds of healthy bone marrow donors. All cohort members were sampled while nominally healthy, although unrecorded immune exposures were likely present. The donor tested CMV seropositive, placing the donor among the 250 to 350 seropositive members of the cohort. Each donor provided a peripheral blood sample, and peripheral blood mononuclear cells were used for TCR beta sequencing. Genomic DNA extraction from the blood cell samples was performed with the Qiagen DNeasy Blood Extraction Kit. The CDR3 measures 16 amino acids from cysteine to phenylalanine. Left in the record is the CDR3 DNA by itself, 48 bases read in frame from the first base. The V end loses 2 bases and the J end loses 1 base, and a stretch of 14 bases separates them. CDR1 and CDR2 are drawn from the germline V gene: KGHSH, LQKENI. For this clone: The target of this receptor is not known. Base qualities were left out, and no much larger clone turns up one base away.

The sequencing input was PBMCs. This clonotype originated in a woman in her forties in good health and CMV-seropositive. This receptor chain uses TRBV18 and TRBJ1-1, and the D gene may be TRBD1, 5 bases matching. The DNA reads TGTGCCAGCTCACCAGGGGGAATGGGAGGGAACACTGAAGCTTTCTTT. Its translation reads: CASSPGGMGGNTEAFF.